This T cell receptor beta chain was sequenced in a study of CD8 T cells in Susac syndrome. Study-level information: Patients with Susac syndrome, at blood draw, were therapy-naive, on corticosteroids, or on intravenous immunoglobulin alone.

Looked up from germline, CDR1 is SGHTA and CDR2 is FQGNSA. CDR3 length: 15 residues. For this clonotype: One end of the junction does not line up with germline, which may come from a read error.

With random hexamers, 0.5 to 1 ug RNA was reverse transcribed. A multiplex approach, immunoSEQ multiplex PCR, amplified TCR beta CDR3 across 54 Vbeta and 13 Jbeta. TCRdb fed the immunoSEQ multiplex PCR reads into MiXCR, producing one record per CDR3 protein. The sample shows around 130,000 distinct CDR3 sequences, over 95% of them seen only once. The sequenced sample was CD4+ T cells from PBMCs. V gene TRBV7-2 combines with J gene TRBJ2-3; TRBD2 agrees at 9 bases. The TCR was taken from a human donor with Susac syndrome. The CDR3 sequence: CASRLAGEAPDTQYF. The DNA of the CDR3 is TGTGCCAGCAGGTTAGCGGGAGAGGCTCCAGATACGCAGTATTTT.